The 32 T cell receptor beta chains presented below share a single source sample, sequenced in a study of regulatory T cells in long-lasting Graves disease. In building TCR beta libraries, iRepertoire HTBI primers were used together with Arm-PCR of CDR3 regions. Each CDR3 protein gets one entry after TCRdb re-called the multiplex PCR reads with MiXCR. The sample has 520,000 or so distinct CDR3 sequences; around 12% are singletons. As for time point: newly diagnosed GD, antithyroid drugs for less than 3 months. The TCR library was prepared using RNA isolated from PBMCs. The same specimen was also included in a second study, on T cells in Graves' hyperthyroidism and ophthalmopathy.

The source material was peripheral blood mononuclear cells (PBMCs), sampled at new diagnosis, from a patient treated with antithyroid drugs. The receptors come from a woman in her 30s with Graves disease.

This clonotype was detected ten times or more. The rearrangement uses TRBV9 and TRBJ1-2, with D unclear. Germline V gives CDR1 SGDLS, CDR2 YYNGEE. V was pared by 0 bases and J by 2 bases, with 5 bases between. The CDR3 length is 13 residues. This CDR3 is CASSVAQNYGYTF. For the CDR3, the DNA is TGTGCCAGCAGCGTAGCGCAAAACTATGGCTACACCTTC.

This clonotype was recorded a few times. For the CDR3, the DNA is TGTGCCAGTCGACTGGGAGGGACAGGGGGCAATGAGCAGTTCTTC. This translates into CASRLGGTGGNEQFF. The chain uses TRBV19 and TRBJ2-1; 11 bases align to TRBD1. This CDR3 spans 15 amino acids. CDR1 is LNHDA and CDR2 is SQIVND in the germline V gene (reference sequence). V was pared by 8 bases and J by 6 bases, with 9 bases of the junction left unmatched. Looking up the rest from reference TRBV19 and TRBJ2-1 gives the full variable domain: DGGITQSPKYLFRKEGQNVTLSCEQNLNHDAMYWYRQDPGQGLRLIYYSQIVNDFQKGDIAEGYSVSREKKESFPLTVTSAQKNPTAFYLCASRLGGTGGNEQFFGPGTRLTVL.

The V and J genes are TRBV30 and TRBJ2-1; the D gene is possibly TRBD1 (5 bases). CDR1 is GTSNPN, CDR2 SVGIG, per germline (reference sequence). The CDR3 has 13 amino acids. The V and J ends lost 1 base and 10 bases respectively, with 14 bases between them. The CDR3 region is CAWSEQGVREQFF. Written as DNA, the CDR3 is TGTGCCTGGAGTGAACAAGGGGTTCGGGAGCAGTTCTTC.

This clonotype was detected many times. The V call is TRBV2, the J call TRBJ2-3; D is perhaps TRBD1 or TRBD2 (5 bases each). The V gene lost 7 bases and the J gene lost 0 bases, with 11 bases spanning the gap. The CDR3 has 14 amino acids. Germline CDR1 SNHLY, CDR2 FYNNEI. The CDR3 nucleotides read TGTGCCAGCAAGGCAGGGACGAGCACAGATACGCAGTATTTT. Encoded protein: CASKAGTSTDTQYF. The full variable domain, completed using reference TRBV2 and TRBJ2-3, is EPEVTQTPSHQVTQMGQEVILRCVPISNHLYFYWYRQILGQKVEFLVSFYNNEISEKSEIFDDQFSVERPDGSNFTLKIRSTKLEDSAMYFCASKAGTSTDTQYFGPGTRLTVL.

This clonotype has at least ten counts. This chain connects TRBV14 to TRBJ2-5; the D is unclear. The CDR3 length is 15 residues. V lost 0 bases, J lost 5 bases, and 13 bases lay in between. The germline V gene has CDR1 SGHDN and CDR2 FVKESK. The chain's CDR3 is CASSQEVGYRETQYF. CDR3 DNA: TGTGCCAGCAGCCAAGAGGTTGGATATAGGGAGACCCAGTACTTC.

Comment on this clonotype: A far larger clone lies a single base away; this is likely a read error. The genes are TRBV2 and TRBJ2-5; 7 bases agree with TRBD2. TRBJ2-1 explains the end of the DNA better; the J call may be wrong. There are 15 residues in the CDR3. The V gene's germline CDR1 is SNHLY and CDR2 FYNNEI. CDR3 sequence (DNA): TGTGCCAGCAGTGATCCCAGCGGGGTCCACAATGAGCAGTTCTTC. This encodes CASSDPSGVHNEQFF.

The table lists this clonotype with many counts. The V call is TRBV15, the J call TRBJ2-5; D assignment may be TRBD1 or TRBD2 (5 bases each). Germline V CDR1 and CDR2: LNHNV, YYDKDF (reference sequence). This CDR3 contains 14 residues. The V and J ends lost 1 base and 5 bases respectively, with 11 bases between them. The DNA of the CDR3 is TGTGCCACCAGCAGAGGGGGGTTAGGGGAGACCCAGTACTTC. It specifies CATSRGGLGETQYF.

This clonotype was found a few times. The gene calls are TRBV18 and TRBJ1-4; 7 bases agree with TRBD1. The CDR3 extends over 14 amino acids. J gave up 4 bases and V 6 bases, and 5 bases lay outside the gene matches. Germline CDR1 reads KGHSH; CDR2 reads LQKENI. CDR3 DNA: TGTGCCAGCTCGTCCGGGACAGATAATGAAAAACTGTTTTTT. Its protein product is CASSSGTDNEKLFF.

The table lists this clonotype with many counts. This rearrangement joins TRBV6-1 to TRBJ2-7; TRBD2 matches at 10 bases. This CDR3 is 14 amino acids long. CDR1 is MNHNS, CDR2 SASEGT, per germline. The V gene end was trimmed by 6 bases and the J gene end by 5 bases; junction bases not matched to a gene: 7. The DNA of the CDR3 is TGTGCCAGCAGATCTTGGACTAGCGGCAACGAGCAGTACTTC. It is translated as CASRSWTSGNEQYF.

J is TRBJ1-5 and V is TRBV7-2; 10 bases agree with TRBD1. Germline values: CDR1 SGHTA, CDR2 FQGNSA. V was clipped by 5 bases and J by 2 bases; unmatched bases: 9. This CDR3 has 17 residues. The CDR3 DNA reads TGTGCCAGCAGCGAAGGGACAGGGGTGCTTGGCAATCAGCCCCAGCATTTT. Translating it yields CASSEGTGVLGNQPQHF.

Ten or more counts support this clonotype. The chain has TRBV6-1 and TRBJ1-1; tentative D call: TRBD1 (5 bases). CDR1 is MNHNS, CDR2 SASEGT, per germline. V dropped 7 bases and J dropped 0 bases, with 18 bases sitting between them. This CDR3 has 16 residues. CDR3 amino acids: CASTVGWGPMNTEAFF. DNA of the CDR3: TGTGCCAGCACGGTCGGGTGGGGACCCATGAACACTGAAGCTTTCTTT.

This clonotype was seen repeatedly, ten times or more. The J gene is TRBJ1-1, the V gene TRBV18; the match to TRBD1 covers 7 bases. This CDR3 spans 16 amino acids. The V gene's germline CDR1 is KGHSH and CDR2 LQKENI. The ends lost 6 bases at V and 2 bases at J; junction bases unmatched: 12. CDR3 coding DNA: TGTGCCAGCTCCCGAAGGCTTCAGGGGGAAAACACTGAAGCTTTCTTT. Encoded protein: CASSRRLQGENTEAFF.

This clonotype was recorded at least ten times. J is TRBJ2-1 and V is TRBV28; D gene uncertain. Looked up from germline, CDR1 is MDHEN and CDR2 is SYDVKM. The CDR3 totals 15 residues. V was pared by 3 bases and J by 0 bases, with 9 bases between. The CDR3 bases are TGTGCCAGCAGTTTTTTGATGAACTCCTACAATGAGCAGTTCTTC. This gives the protein CASSFLMNSYNEQFF.

A word on this clonotype: This may come from a read error, since a much larger clone is one base off. The rearrangement joins TRBV6-2 or TRBV6-3 to TRBJ1-1; 7 bases align to TRBD1. Germline CDR1 reads MNHEY; CDR2 reads SVGEGT. This CDR3 comprises 14 residues. The CDR3 nucleotides read TGTGCCAGCAGCCAAGGGACAGTGAACACTGAAACTTTCTTT. This codes for CASSQGTVNTETFF.

This clonotype was seen many times. V and J are TRBV4-3 and TRBJ1-1; D call uncertain. V was trimmed by 0 bases and J by 6 bases, leaving 17 bases between them. This CDR3 comprises 16 residues. The germline CDR1 and CDR2 sequences are LGHNA and YSLEER. CDR3 coding DNA: TGCGCCAGCAGCCAAGAACCCGGACCCGAATACGCTGAAGCTTTCTTT. It translates to CASSQEPGPEYAEAFF.

This clonotype was observed many times. This sequence joins TRBV13 and TRBJ2-7; 12 bases map to TRBD2. The CDR3 runs to 15 residues. Germline-derived CDR1 and CDR2 are PRHDT and FYEKMQ (reference sequence). V lost 5 bases and J lost 6; bases outside the gene matches: 8. CDR3 coding DNA: TGTGCCAGCAGCCCTAGACTAGCGGGAGACGGCGAGCAGTACTTC. Its translation is CASSPRLAGDGEQYF.

Comment on this clonotype: This may come from a read error, since a much larger clone is one base off. This sequence joins TRBV7-2 and TRBJ2-7; tentatively, D is TRBD1 (5 bases). The V end lost 3 bases, the J end lost 3 bases, and 9 bases lay between the germline ends. This CDR3 comprises 13 residues. Per germline, CDR1 SGHTA and CDR2 FQGNSA. The CDR3 spells CTSSFGGHYEQYF. CDR3 in DNA: TGTACCAGCAGCTTTGGCGGACACTACGAGCAGTACTTC.

The sample holds many counts of this clonotype. This chain uses TRBV7-6 with TRBJ2-1; 10 nucleotides line up with TRBD2. CDR1 is SGHVS and CDR2 is FNYEAQ in the germline V gene. V trimming: 10 bases; J trimming: 4 bases; junction bases outside the gene matches: 7. There are 14 residues in the CDR3. CDR3 in amino acids: CAKGLAENYNEQFF. In DNA, the CDR3 is TGTGCCAAAGGACTAGCGGAAAATTACAATGAGCAGTTCTTC.

The rearrangement uses TRBV6-1 and TRBJ2-1; D possibly corresponds to TRBD2 (6 bases). Per the germline V gene, CDR1 is MNHNS and CDR2 is SASEGT. This CDR3 comprises 15 residues. Trimming shortened V by 8 bases and J by 3 bases, and 17 bases separated the two germline ends. The CDR3 DNA reads TGTGCCAGCCTCGAAGACCGGGACTTCTACAATGAGCAGTTCTTC. Translation: CASLEDRDFYNEQFF.

This clonotype was observed a handful of times. No conserved phenylalanine or tryptophan ends this CDR3, so it is likely a read error. This chain links TRBV2 with TRBJ1-5, with D perhaps matching TRBD1 (6 bases). Germline V gives CDR1 SNHLY, CDR2 FYNNEI. The germline V and J ends were trimmed by 7 bases and 5 bases, with 21 bases remaining between them. There are 16 residues in the CDR3. As DNA, the CDR3 is TGTGCCAGCACAGAAAAGTCAGGGGCTCGGGATCAGCCCCAGCATCTT. Translating gives CASTEKSGARDQPQHL.

The chain carries TRBV6-2 or TRBV6-3 and TRBJ2-7, with D perhaps being TRBD1 or TRBD2 (5 bases each). CDR3 length: 13 amino acids. V shed 7 bases and J shed 6 bases, with 16 bases lying between them. The V gene's germline CDR1 is MNHEY and CDR2 SVGEGT. The CDR3 loop is CASTRWGSREQYF. The CDR3 DNA is TGTGCCAGCACTCGGTGGGGGTCACGCGAGCAGTACTTC.

This clonotype appeared many times. The chain carries TRBV7-9 and TRBJ2-7; D perhaps matches TRBD2 (7 bases). The CDR3 length is 15 residues. The germline V and J ends were trimmed by 5 bases and 3 bases, with 17 bases remaining between them. From germline, CDR1 is SEHNR and CDR2 FQNEAQ (reference sequence). CDR3 DNA: TGTGCCAGCAGCGCCCAAGGGGGGGGGATCTACGAGCAGTACTTC. It codes for CASSAQGGGIYEQYF.

This clonotype has ten or more counts. The genes are TRBV18 and TRBJ2-7, with 7 bases matching TRBD1. The CDR3 sequence is 15 residues long. Germline loops: CDR1 KGHSH, CDR2 LQKENI. Trimming removed 6 bases from V and 2 bases from J; junction bases left unmatched: 10. CDR3 DNA: TGTGCCAGCTCGCCTTTTCGGGACAGTACCTACGAGCAGTACTTC. Translating it yields CASSPFRDSTYEQYF.

This clonotype was detected a few times. The chain recombines TRBV6-1 with TRBJ2-1; 13 nucleotides line up with TRBD2. The germline V gene has CDR1 MNHNS and CDR2 SASEGT. The CDR3 consists of 13 residues. The V segment lost 6 bases and the J segment 10 bases; nucleotides outside the gene matches: 3. CDR3 sequence (DNA): TGTGCCAGCAGCGGACTAGCGGGAGTCGAGCAGTTCTTC. Translating it yields CASSGLAGVEQFF.

This clonotype was detected a few times. The chain carries TRBV4-1 and TRBJ1-2; 9 nucleotides match TRBD1. Trimming took 0 bases from V and 7 from J; bases not matched to a gene: 6. Germline loops: CDR1 MGHRA, CDR2 YSYEKL. The CDR3 spans 15 residues. The CDR3 region is CASSQEDRGLGGYTF. The CDR3 DNA is TGCGCCAGCAGCCAAGAGGACAGGGGACTGGGTGGCTACACCTTC.

This clonotype was observed many times. The rearrangement uses TRBV5-1 and TRBJ2-3; D is unclear. This CDR3 region has 16 residues. Germline assignment: CDR1 SGHRS and CDR2 YFSETQ. The V end was cut by 2 bases, the J end by 2 bases, with 15 bases between. As DNA, the CDR3 is TGCGCCAGCAGCTTCGGGCGTCCCGTGCCCACAGATACGCAGTATTTT. Residues: CASSFGRPVPTDTQYF. The full variable domain, with the rest looked up from reference TRBV5-1 and TRBJ2-3, is KAGVTQTPRYLIKTRGQQVTLSCSPISGHRSVSWYQQTPGQGLQFLFEYFSETQRNKGNFPGRFSGRQFSNSRSEMNVSTLELGDSALYLCASSFGRPVPTDTQYFGPGTRLTVL.

The gene calls are TRBV10-3 and TRBJ1-1, with D unresolved. V was pared by 0 bases and J by 2 bases, with 10 bases between. Germline CDR1 and CDR2: ENHRY and SYGVKD. This CDR3 has 15 residues. Here the CDR3 reads CAISESNRQNTEAFF. The CDR3 DNA reads as TGTGCCATCAGTGAGTCGAATCGACAAAACACTGAAGCTTTCTTT.

The chain links TRBV9 to TRBJ2-1; D perhaps matches TRBD2 (6 bases). Between the trimmed V and J ends, which lost 2 bases and 2 bases, there was a span of 14 bases. CDR1 SGDLS and CDR2 YYNGEE come from the germline V gene. The CDR3 sequence is 16 residues long. CDR3 loop: CASSVRLSGPYNEQFF. CDR3 nucleotide sequence: TGTGCCAGCAGCGTCAGATTAAGCGGGCCCTACAATGAGCAGTTCTTC. The full variable domain, in which reference TRBV9 and TRBJ2-1 provide the parts outside the CDR3, is DSGVTQTPKHLITATGQRVTLRCSPRSGDLSVYWYQQSLDQGLQFLIQYYNGEERAKGNILERFSAQQFPDLHSELNLSSLELGDSALYFCASSVRLSGPYNEQFFGPGTRLTVL.

This clonotype was counted a few times. A read error is possible here, since a much larger clone lies one base away. The V call is TRBV4-3, the J call TRBJ2-1; 14 bases match TRBD2. Unmatched junction bases numbered 12, after V lost 4 bases and J lost 13 bases. The CDR3 is 16 residues long. Germline V CDR1 and CDR2: LGHNA, YSLEER. The CDR3 protein is CASSPDGTSGRETQFF. The CDR3 bases are TGCGCCAGCAGCCCGGACGGGACTAGCGGGAGAGAGACCCAGTTCTTC.

This rearrangement joins TRBV4-2 to TRBJ2-7; no reliable D call. V was clipped by 5 bases and J by 0 bases, with 20 bases between them. Germline values: CDR1 LGHNA, CDR2 YNFKEQ. The CDR3 consists of 17 residues. The CDR3 loop is CASSNFARNLDSYEQYF. The CDR3, as DNA: TGTGCCAGCAGCAATTTCGCACGGAATCTAGACTCCTACGAGCAGTACTTC.

Concerning this clonotype itself: A junction boundary mismatches the germline segment, possibly from a read error. The chain links TRBV6-1 to TRBJ2-1; the match to TRBD1 covers 8 bases. The germline V gene encodes CDR1 MNHNS and CDR2 SASEGT. This CDR3 has 15 amino acids. DNA for the CDR3: TGTGCCGGCAGGACAGGGAAAGGCTCCTACAATGAGCAGTTCTTC. Its protein product is CAGRTGKGSYNEQFF.

This clonotype was counted at least ten times. This chain connects TRBV6-2 or TRBV6-3 to TRBJ2-5, with 15 bases that match TRBD2. CDR3 length equals 17 residues. Germline V CDR1 and CDR2: MNHEY, SVGEGT. The junction had 6 bases not matched to a gene; V was cut back by 2 bases and J by 5 bases. The CDR3 loop is CASSYGTSGRNLETQYF. The DNA of the CDR3 is TGTGCCAGCAGTTACGGGACTAGCGGGAGGAACTTGGAGACCCAGTACTTC.